The T cell receptor beta chain under discussion was sequenced for a study of T-cell memory formation after mild COVID-19. Findings of the study overall: Later expanders leaned toward CD4+, whereas clones contracting from day 15 to 85 were balanced CD4/CD8. Pre-infection memory carried some responding clones, suggesting that cross-reactive memory joined. The study found contracting CD4+ clones mainly in CM and EM and contracting CD8+ clones in EMRA.

With regard to this clonotype: Its antigen remains unknown.

Trimming stripped 9 bases from V and 4 bases from J, with 12 bases between. This CDR3 has 12 amino acids. CDR1 and CDR2 (germline): ENHRY, SYGVKD. Constant-segment-primed 5'RACE gave TCR alpha and TCR beta cDNA libraries with sample barcodes and UMIs. TCRdb independently ran MiXCR on the 5' RACE reads; one entry per CDR3 protein. The sample records 450,000 to 650,000 distinct CDR3 sequences, less than 25% being singletons. The specimen was PBMCs or a T cell subset sorted from them (not recorded which). The chain joins TRBV10-3 to TRBJ1-1; no definite D call. The sequence came from an adult woman who had mild COVID-19 (a few samples of this study predate the infection). Cell type and time point are not known. CDR3 in amino acids: CAIREGPTEAFF. The CDR3 region has the DNA TGTGCCATTAGAGAAGGGCCCACTGAAGCTTTCTTT.